This is a list of T cell receptor beta chains from one sample in a study of blood T cell repertoires in COVID-19. Libraries were prepared by immunoSEQ multiplex PCR; TCRdb keeps only in-frame clonotypes and omits some of them. Seen here are 150,000 to 200,000 clones, roughly 87% observed once, and the top ten hold 6% to 8.5%. The material sequenced was peripheral blood. The source is a woman in her sixties or seventies with COVID-19, enrolled during active disease. Each CDR3 is given with its conserved first and last residue. D genes are given only for firm matches. Not every row has a clone size; where given, it reads once, few, many or a size class.

cdr3_aa: CASTEAETQYF
cdr3_nt: TGTGCCAGCACGGAGGCGGAGACCCAGTACTTC
clone_size: NA
d_call: NA
j_call: TRBJ2-5
v_call: TRBV7-9

cdr3_aa: CASSRGTDGIYEQYF
cdr3_nt: TGTGCCAGCAGTCGGGGGACCGACGGGATCTACGAGCAGTACTTC
clone_size: NA
d_call: NA
j_call: TRBJ2-7
v_call: TRBV6-4

cdr3_aa: CASTRDSGYGYTF
cdr3_nt: TGTGCCAGCACCCGGGACTCCGGTTATGGCTACACCTTC
clone_size: NA
d_call: NA
j_call: TRBJ1-2
v_call: TRBV12-3/TRBV12-4

cdr3_aa: CASSPLAGGPGVRDTQYF
cdr3_nt: TGCGCCAGCAGCCCTCTAGCGGGAGGGCCGGGGGTGAGAGATACGCAGTATTTT
clone_size: NA
d_call: TRBD2
j_call: TRBJ2-3
v_call: TRBV5-1

cdr3_aa: CSASPGLAREQFF
cdr3_nt: TGCAGTGCTAGTCCCGGACTAGCCCGTGAGCAGTTCTTC
clone_size: NA
d_call: TRBD2
j_call: TRBJ2-1
v_call: TRBV20-1

cdr3_aa: CASSFRGRGVYEQYF
cdr3_nt: TGTGCCAGCAGCTTCAGGGGGCGAGGGGTTTACGAGCAGTACTTC
clone_size: NA
d_call: TRBD1
j_call: TRBJ2-7
v_call: TRBV13

cdr3_aa: CASRVPLGGGELFF
cdr3_nt: TGTGCCAGCAGAGTTCCCTTGGGGGGCGGGGAGCTGTTTTTT
clone_size: NA
d_call: NA
j_call: TRBJ2-2
v_call: TRBV6-5

cdr3_aa: CASTPTAAGFTGELFF
cdr3_nt: TGTGCCAGTACCCCGACGGCAGCGGGATTCACCGGGGAGCTGTTTTTT
clone_size: NA
d_call: TRBD2
j_call: TRBJ2-2
v_call: TRBV19

cdr3_aa: CAWSVGPGGASEQYF
cdr3_nt: TGTGCCTGGAGTGTAGGGCCAGGGGGCGCGTCCGAGCAGTACTTC
clone_size: NA
d_call: TRBD1
j_call: TRBJ2-7
v_call: TRBV30

cdr3_aa: CASSPEQYTEAFF
cdr3_nt: TGTGCCAGCAGTCCTGAACAGTACACTGAAGCTTTCTTT
clone_size: NA
d_call: NA
j_call: TRBJ1-1
v_call: TRBV5-4

cdr3_aa: CASSIRGGGKTQYF
cdr3_nt: TGTGCCAGTAGTATAAGAGGGGGCGGGAAGACCCAGTACTTC
clone_size: NA
d_call: NA
j_call: TRBJ2-5
v_call: TRBV19

cdr3_aa: CASSPAGSGRQFF
cdr3_nt: TGTGCCAGCAGCCCCGCCGGTAGCGGCAGGCAGTTCTTC
clone_size: NA
d_call: NA
j_call: TRBJ2-1
v_call: TRBV14

cdr3_aa: CASSPSGQGTEAFF
cdr3_nt: TGTGCCAGCTCACCCTCCGGACAGGGGACTGAAGCTTTCTTT
clone_size: NA
d_call: TRBD1
j_call: TRBJ1-1
v_call: TRBV18

cdr3_aa: CASSQESGRGDSPLHF
cdr3_nt: TGCGCCAGCAGCCAAGAATCGGGCAGGGGCGATTCACCCCTCCACTTT
clone_size: NA
d_call: NA
j_call: TRBJ1-6
v_call: TRBV4-3

cdr3_aa: CASSLREGTDTQYF
cdr3_nt: TGTGCCAGCAGCCTCCGAGAAGGCACAGATACGCAGTATTTT
clone_size: NA
d_call: NA
j_call: TRBJ2-3
v_call: TRBV7-2

cdr3_aa: CATRKGGLKNTEAFF
cdr3_nt: TGTGCCACTCGAAAAGGGGGATTAAAGAACACTGAAGCTTTCTTT
clone_size: NA
d_call: NA
j_call: TRBJ1-1
v_call: TRBV27

cdr3_aa: CASNVRTGTEAFF
cdr3_nt: TGTGCCAGTAATGTCAGAACAGGCACTGAAGCTTTCTTT
clone_size: NA
d_call: NA
j_call: TRBJ1-1
v_call: TRBV19

cdr3_aa: CASSQGSGKAFF
cdr3_nt: TGTGCCAGCAGCCAGGGCTCGGGGAAAGCTTTCTTT
clone_size: NA
d_call: NA
j_call: TRBJ1-1
v_call: TRBV3-1/TRBV3-2

cdr3_aa: CASSQVRGADEQYF
cdr3_nt: TGTGCCAGCAGCCAAGTTCGGGGGGCAGACGAGCAGTACTTC
clone_size: NA
d_call: NA
j_call: TRBJ2-7
v_call: TRBV14

cdr3_aa: CASSLGGTYEQYF
cdr3_nt: TGTGCCAGCAGTTTAGGGGGGACCTACGAGCAGTACTTC
clone_size: NA
d_call: NA
j_call: TRBJ2-7
v_call: TRBV28

cdr3_aa: CAWSLGLGANVLTF
cdr3_nt: TGTGCCTGGAGTTTGGGGCTTGGGGCCAACGTCCTGACTTTC
clone_size: NA
d_call: NA
j_call: TRBJ2-6
v_call: TRBV30

cdr3_aa: CASSSSGMNTEAFF
cdr3_nt: TGTGCCAGCAGTTCATCGGGCATGAACACTGAAGCTTTCTTT
clone_size: few
d_call: NA
j_call: TRBJ1-1
v_call: TRBV27

cdr3_aa: CASSLEPPSGRAPGELFF
cdr3_nt: TGTGCCAGCAGCTTAGAGCCCCCCAGCGGGAGGGCCCCCGGGGAGCTGTTTTTT
clone_size: NA
d_call: TRBD2
j_call: TRBJ2-2
v_call: TRBV7-3

cdr3_aa: CASSRGPGGPGNTIYF
cdr3_nt: TGTGCCAGTAGTAGAGGACCCGGGGGTCCTGGAAACACCATATATTTT
clone_size: NA
d_call: NA
j_call: TRBJ1-3
v_call: TRBV19

cdr3_aa: CASSQFRVAGDGDTQYF
cdr3_nt: TGTGCCAGCTCACAATTTAGGGTAGCGGGAGATGGAGATACGCAGTATTTT
clone_size: NA
d_call: TRBD2
j_call: TRBJ2-3
v_call: TRBV18

cdr3_aa: CSVRGQGNTEAFF
cdr3_nt: TGCAGCGTGAGAGGACAGGGGAACACTGAAGCTTTCTTT
clone_size: NA
d_call: TRBD1
j_call: TRBJ1-1
v_call: TRBV29-1

cdr3_aa: CASGRGPAYNEQFF
cdr3_nt: TGTGCCAGCGGGCGGGGGCCCGCCTACAATGAGCAGTTCTTC
clone_size: NA
d_call: NA
j_call: TRBJ2-1
v_call: TRBV9

cdr3_aa: CASSLQGARNQPQHF
cdr3_nt: TGTGCCAGCAGCTTACAGGGGGCGCGTAATCAGCCCCAGCATTTT
clone_size: NA
d_call: TRBD1
j_call: TRBJ1-5
v_call: TRBV7-2

cdr3_aa: CASSRDSETQYF
cdr3_nt: TGTGCCAGCAGTAGAGACAGTGAGACCCAGTACTTC
clone_size: NA
d_call: NA
j_call: TRBJ2-5
v_call: TRBV12-3/TRBV12-4

cdr3_aa: CASSIPGGTYGYTF
cdr3_nt: TGTGCCAGTAGTATTCCGGGGGGCACCTATGGCTACACCTTC
clone_size: NA
d_call: NA
j_call: TRBJ1-2
v_call: TRBV19

cdr3_aa: CASSAGQGTYNEQFF
cdr3_nt: TGTGCCAGCAGCGCGGGACAGGGAACCTACAATGAGCAGTTCTTC
clone_size: NA
d_call: TRBD1
j_call: TRBJ2-1
v_call: TRBV2

cdr3_aa: CASSERTPYQPQHF
cdr3_nt: TGTGCCAGCAGTGAAAGGACACCTTATCAGCCCCAGCATTTT
clone_size: NA
d_call: NA
j_call: TRBJ1-5
v_call: TRBV2

cdr3_aa: CASSVQGDYGYTF
cdr3_nt: TGTGCCAGCAGCGTACAGGGGGACTATGGCTACACCTTC
clone_size: NA
d_call: TRBD1
j_call: TRBJ1-2
v_call: TRBV9

cdr3_aa: CASSPRTYYNEQFF
cdr3_nt: TGTGCCAGCAGCCCCCGGACTTACTACAATGAGCAGTTCTTC
clone_size: NA
d_call: NA
j_call: TRBJ2-1
v_call: TRBV27

cdr3_aa: CASTWDSSYTEAFF
cdr3_nt: TGTGCCAGTACCTGGGACAGCTCGTACACTGAAGCTTTCTTT
clone_size: NA
d_call: TRBD1
j_call: TRBJ1-1
v_call: TRBV19

cdr3_aa: CASSEAGGTDTQYF
cdr3_nt: TGCGCCAGCAGTGAAGCAGGGGGCACAGATACGCAGTATTTT
clone_size: NA
d_call: NA
j_call: TRBJ2-3
v_call: TRBV10-2

cdr3_aa: CSASPMRESYEQYF
cdr3_nt: TGCAGTGCTAGTCCCATGCGGGAGTCCTACGAGCAGTACTTC
clone_size: NA
d_call: TRBD2
j_call: TRBJ2-7
v_call: TRBV20-1

cdr3_aa: CASPPANSGTSYEQYF
cdr3_nt: TGTGCCAGTCCCCCCGCCAATAGCGGGACATCCTACGAGCAGTACTTC
clone_size: NA
d_call: TRBD2
j_call: TRBJ2-7
v_call: TRBV28

cdr3_aa: CASSSYRQTTEAFF
cdr3_nt: TGTGCCAGCAGTTCCTACCGACAGACCACTGAAGCTTTCTTT
clone_size: NA
d_call: NA
j_call: TRBJ1-1
v_call: TRBV28

cdr3_aa: CAWGRNNSPLHF
cdr3_nt: TGTGCGTGGGGGAGGAATAATTCACCCCTCCACTTT
clone_size: many
d_call: NA
j_call: TRBJ1-6
v_call: TRBV30

cdr3_aa: CASSSGNHNEQFF
cdr3_nt: TGTGCCTCGTCTAGCGGGAACCACAATGAGCAGTTCTTC
clone_size: NA
d_call: TRBD2
j_call: TRBJ2-1
v_call: TRBV30

cdr3_aa: CASSLSLTGQASYTF
cdr3_nt: TGTGCCAGCAGCTTAAGTTTAACAGGCCAAGCGAGCTACACCTTC
clone_size: few
d_call: NA
j_call: TRBJ1-2
v_call: TRBV7-2

cdr3_aa: CSVVRGNTEAFF
cdr3_nt: TGCAGCGTTGTCCGGGGGAACACTGAAGCTTTCTTT
clone_size: NA
d_call: NA
j_call: TRBJ1-1
v_call: TRBV29-1

cdr3_aa: CASIDSNPNQPQHF
cdr3_nt: TGTGCCAGTATCGACAGTAACCCGAATCAGCCCCAGCATTTT
clone_size: few
d_call: NA
j_call: TRBJ1-5
v_call: TRBV19

cdr3_aa: CASRDRVGTGELFF
cdr3_nt: TGTGCCAGCAGGGACAGGGTGGGCACCGGGGAGCTGTTTTTT
clone_size: once
d_call: TRBD1
j_call: TRBJ2-2
v_call: TRBV2

cdr3_aa: CASSLRAGGTDTQYF
cdr3_nt: TGTGCCAGCAGCTTAAGGGCGGGAGGGACAGATACGCAGTATTTT
clone_size: NA
d_call: TRBD2
j_call: TRBJ2-3
v_call: TRBV11-1

cdr3_aa: CAWSVTDRAGEKLFF
cdr3_nt: TGTGCCTGGAGCGTTACGGACAGGGCTGGCGAAAAACTGTTTTTT
clone_size: NA
d_call: TRBD1
j_call: TRBJ1-4
v_call: TRBV30

cdr3_aa: CASSSGQGYNEQFF
cdr3_nt: TGTGCCAGCAGCTCCGGACAGGGATACAATGAGCAGTTCTTC
clone_size: NA
d_call: TRBD1
j_call: TRBJ2-1
v_call: TRBV11-3

cdr3_aa: CASSFSARDRRFNTEAFF
cdr3_nt: TGTGCCAGCAGCTTTAGCGCCCGGGACAGGAGATTTAACACTGAAGCTTTCTTT
clone_size: NA
d_call: TRBD1
j_call: TRBJ1-1
v_call: TRBV5-6

cdr3_aa: CAWKIRGTNEKLFF
cdr3_nt: TGTGCCTGGAAAATCAGGGGAACTAATGAAAAACTGTTTTTT
clone_size: NA
d_call: NA
j_call: TRBJ1-4
v_call: TRBV30